This T cell receptor (beta chain) was sequenced for a study of cytomegalovirus exposure and HLA in healthy donors. As for the study in general: Earlier, some 170 million T cells were analyzed, and 90 million to 140 million unique TCR beta sequences were found among them.

PCR primers comprised 60 Vbeta and 13 Jbeta primers. Produced via immunoSEQ multiplex PCR; TCRdb's table is partial and in-frame only. The sample gives about 60,000 clones, approximately 70% of which show up once; roughly a fifth is in the top ten. Germline CDR1 and CDR2: LNHDA and SQIVND (reference sequence). The CDR3 is made up of 15 amino acids. The ends were cut back, 1 base at V and 4 bases at J, with 13 bases in the middle. Each donor's status was that of a healthy bone marrow donor. At collection, donors were nominally healthy, but unrecorded immune exposures were probable. V and J are TRBV19 and TRBJ1-1; D gene uncertain. Sequenced: PBMCs. The TCR sequence derives from a woman aged 60-75 years in good health and CMV-seropositive. Written as DNA, the CDR3 is TGTGCCAGTAGTATAGGTTCGGGGTGGTCCACTGAAGCTTTCTTT. Its translation: CASSIGSGWSTEAFF.